The 22 T cell receptor beta chains in this list originate from one sample, sequenced in a study of CD8 T cells in ankylosing spondylitis. One entry per CDR3 protein results from TCRdb running MiXCR on the 5' RACE reads. The profile shows around 430,000 distinct CDR3 sequences, 15% to 20% of them singletons. Study-wide points: A TCR beta motif of eight or nine highly homologous variants seemed to mark ankylosing spondylitis blood.

These receptors are not linked to any known antigen. The source material was blood, either unsorted or a sorted T cell fraction (not recorded which). The receptors derive from a male donor with ankylosing spondylitis.

Ten or more counts support this clonotype. This chain uses TRBV12-3 or TRBV12-4 with TRBJ1-1, with a weak D call TRBD1 (6 bases). Trimming removed 6 bases at V and 6 bases at J, with 14 bases between. The length of the CDR3 is 13 residues. The CDR3, as DNA: TGTGCCAGCAGGCTTAACAGGGTCGCTGAAGCTTTCTTT. This translates into CASRLNRVAEAFF.

J is TRBJ1-5 and V is TRBV5-6, with D perhaps matching TRBD1 (6 bases). The CDR3 is 15 amino acids. V was pared by 4 bases and J by 3 bases, with 14 bases between. From germline, CDR1 is SGHDT and CDR2 YYEEEE. For the CDR3, the DNA is TGTGCCAGCAGCCAACAGGGTGGAAACAATCAGCCCCAGCATTTT. It codes for CASSQQGGNNQPQHF.

The genes are TRBV10-3 and TRBJ1-1; perhaps TRBD1 as D (6 bases). Germline CDR1 reads ENHRY; CDR2 reads SYGVKD. The CDR3 is made up of 14 amino acids. Trimming pared 7 bases from V and 4 bases from J, leaving 16 bases between. CDR3 loop: CAITGGSSGTEAFF. In DNA, the CDR3 is TGTGCCATCACGGGGGGCAGCTCAGGCACTGAAGCTTTCTTT.

This clonotype was observed a handful of times. The chain is built from TRBV20-1 and TRBJ2-7; perhaps TRBD2 as D (5 bases). Trimming took 3 bases from V and 9 from J, leaving 21 bases between them. The CDR3 consists of 14 residues. Germline CDR1 and CDR2: DFQATT and SNEGSKA (reference sequence). CDR3 DNA sequence: TGCAGTGCTAGGGGTAGCAAGGAGATTCGGGGGCAGTACTTC. Protein product: CSARGSKEIRGQYF.

This clonotype was seen many times. The CDR3 is CASSLGAGRNEQFF. In DNA, the CDR3 is TGTGCCAGCAGTTTAGGGGCAGGACGCAATGAGCAGTTCTTC. The chain combines TRBV28 with TRBJ2-1; D perhaps matches TRBD1 (5 bases). V shed 2 bases and J shed 6 bases, with 11 bases lying between them. CDR1 and CDR2 (germline): MDHEN, SYDVKM. The CDR3 is made up of 14 amino acids.

This sequence joins TRBV4-1 and TRBJ2-3; perhaps D is TRBD1 or TRBD2 (5 bases each). Germline assignment: CDR1 MGHRA and CDR2 YSYEKL. The CDR3 spans 14 residues. The V gene lost 4 bases and the J gene lost 0 bases, with 8 bases spanning the gap. CDR3 in amino acids: CASSRRDSTDTQYF. The DNA for the CDR3 is TGCGCCAGCAGCCGTAGGGACAGCACAGATACGCAGTATTTT.

This clonotype turned up a few times. The rearrangement uses TRBV4-2 and TRBJ2-1; 10 bases map to TRBD2. V was pared by 1 base and J by 8 bases, with 5 bases of the junction left unmatched. Looked up from germline, CDR1 is LGHNA and CDR2 is YNFKEQ. The CDR3 covers 15 residues. The CDR3 DNA reads TGTGCCAGCAGCCAAGTTGGGACTAGCGTCGATGAGCAGTTCTTC. This encodes CASSQVGTSVDEQFF.

This clonotype was seen more than once but under ten times. The J gene is TRBJ2-5, the V gene TRBV5-1; D is undetermined. The germline V gene encodes CDR1 SGHRS and CDR2 YFSETQ. This CDR3 contains 11 residues. Trimming cost V 4 bases and J 5 bases, with 6 bases left between them. The CDR3 DNA is TGCGCCAGCAGCGGCTCCGAGACCCAGTACTTC. Translating it yields CASSGSETQYF.

This clonotype was seen a handful of times. The chain recombines TRBV18 with TRBJ2-7; a possible D gene is TRBD1 (5 bases). CDR3 size: 14 residues. Germline V gene lookup returns CDR1 KGHSH and CDR2 LQKENI. V lost 6 bases, J lost 3 bases, and 15 bases lay in between. The CDR3 is CASSLASQGYEQYF. The CDR3 nucleotides read TGTGCCAGCTCGCTGGCGAGCCAGGGCTACGAGCAGTACTTC.

V usage is TRBV20-1 and J usage is TRBJ2-6; D might be TRBD1 (5 bases). With 0 bases removed from V and 0 bases from J, the gap between germline ends came to 12 bases. Germline V gives CDR1 DFQATT, CDR2 SNEGSKA (reference sequence). The CDR3 has 17 residues. CDR3 region: CSARDPQQVSGANVLTF. CDR3 coding DNA: TGCAGTGCTAGAGATCCTCAACAGGTCTCTGGGGCCAACGTCCTGACTTTC.

This chain uses TRBV5-4 with TRBJ2-5, with D possibly TRBD1 on 5 matching bases. CDR1 and CDR2 from the germline V gene are SGHNT and YYREEE (reference sequence). This CDR3 comprises 15 residues. V shed 4 bases and J shed 3 bases, with 16 bases lying between them. CDR3 coding DNA: TGTGCCAGCAGCCAGGATTGGGGCACAAAAGAGACCCAGTACTTC. Amino acid sequence: CASSQDWGTKETQYF.

This sequence joins TRBV7-9 and TRBJ1-6, with 9 bases aligning to TRBD1. The CDR3 runs to 16 residues. Per germline, CDR1 SEHNR and CDR2 FQNEAQ (reference sequence). The trim removed 5 bases at V and 3 bases at J, leaving 5 bases unmatched. The CDR3 loop is CASSEGQGFYNSPLHF. DNA for the CDR3: TGTGCCAGCAGCGAGGGACAGGGCTTCTATAATTCACCCCTCCACTTT. Using reference TRBV7-9 and TRBJ1-6 for the parts outside the CDR3, the full variable domain is DTGVSQNPRHKITKRGQNVTFRCDPISEHNRLYWYRQTLGQGPEFLTYFQNEAQLEKSRLLSDRFSAERPKGSFSTLEIQRTEQGDSAMYLCASSEGQGFYNSPLHFGNGTRLTVT.

This clonotype was counted only a few times. The rearrangement joins TRBV20-1 to TRBJ2-7, with D perhaps matching TRBD1 or TRBD2 (5 bases each). With 3 bases removed from V and 3 bases from J, the gap between germline ends came to 12 bases. CDR1 is DFQATT and CDR2 is SNEGSKA in the germline V gene (reference sequence). The CDR3 spans 13 residues. The CDR3 spells CSARSVGVYEQYF. CDR3 nucleotide sequence: TGCAGTGCTAGGAGCGTGGGGGTCTACGAGCAGTACTTC.

This clonotype has just a few counts. The chain joins TRBV5-1 to TRBJ1-4; 11 bases line up with TRBD1. CDR3 length equals 15 residues. Germline V lookup: CDR1 SGHRS, CDR2 YFSETQ. Trimming at V came to 0 bases and at J to 10 bases, leaving 5 bases not matched to a gene. CDR3 residues: CASSLEDRGQGKLFF. For the CDR3, the DNA is TGCGCCAGCAGCTTGGAGGACAGGGGGCAGGGAAAACTGTTTTTT.

This clonotype has ten or more counts. The chain uses TRBV20-1 and TRBJ2-2; 10 positions match TRBD2. The germline V gene has CDR1 DFQATT and CDR2 SNEGSKA (reference sequence). This CDR3 region has 15 residues. The V segment lost 5 bases and the J segment 8 bases; nucleotides outside the gene matches: 11. CDR3 DNA: TGCAGTGCTCCCCGGCCAGCGGGAGGGTCGGGGGAGCTGTTTTTT. This gives the protein CSAPRPAGGSGELFF.

The table lists this clonotype with a few counts. The V and J genes are TRBV5-1 and TRBJ2-3; possibly TRBD2 for D (6 bases). The germline gives CDR1 SGHRS, CDR2 YFSETQ. The CDR3 is made up of 18 amino acids. Trimming stripped 4 bases from V and 3 bases from J, with 24 bases between. In DNA, the CDR3 is TGCGCCAGCAGCGGAGGGACGGAGCTTGGATTAGTTACAGATACGCAGTATTTT. Translating it yields CASSGGTELGLVTDTQYF.

The table lists this clonotype with a few counts. The rearrangement links TRBV2 to TRBJ1-4; D is unclear. V lost 7 bases and J lost 8, with 23 bases in between. The CDR3 is made up of 16 amino acids. Looked up from germline, CDR1 is SNHLY and CDR2 is FYNNEI. In nucleotides, the CDR3 is TGTGCCAGCACCGAATGGACGGCTACCTCGGGGGAAAAACTGTTTTTT. This translates into CASTEWTATSGEKLFF.

CDR3 nucleotide sequence: TGTGCCAGCAGCCGACAGGGCCACACCGGGGAGCTGTTTTTT. It codes for CASSRQGHTGELFF. The chain carries TRBV7-3 and TRBJ2-2; 7 bases line up with TRBD1. Germline CDR1 reads SGHTA; CDR2 reads FQGTGA. The V and J ends lost 5 bases and 3 bases, in that order; junction bases with no gene match: 3. The CDR3 is made up of 14 amino acids.

This chain connects TRBV6-1 to TRBJ2-7; D is tentatively TRBD1 or TRBD2 (6 bases each). Germline V lookup: CDR1 MNHNS, CDR2 SASEGT. Trimming removed 4 bases at V and 2 bases at J, with 9 bases between. The CDR3 loop spans 13 amino acids. The CDR3 here is CASSGGAPYEQYF. DNA for the CDR3: TGTGCCAGCAGTGGGGGGGCGCCCTACGAGCAGTACTTC.

This clonotype was counted only a few times. The chain joins TRBV20-1 to TRBJ1-2, with D unclear. The CDR3 length is 12 residues. CDR1 and CDR2 (germline): DFQATT, SNEGSKA (reference sequence). With 1 base removed from V and 7 bases from J, the gap between germline ends came to 10 bases. The CDR3 sequence: CSARAGRSGYTF. Written as DNA, the CDR3 is TGCAGTGCTAGAGCGGGGAGGAGTGGCTACACCTTC.

Remarks on this clonotype: Just one base apart from a much larger clone, this may be a read error. The chain uses TRBV6-2 or TRBV6-3 and TRBJ1-2, with a tentative D call TRBD1 (5 bases). The CDR3 has 13 residues. The germline V gene has CDR1 MNHEY and CDR2 SVGEGT. Trimming shortened V by 8 bases and J by 2 bases, and 12 bases separated the two germline ends. In DNA, the CDR3 is TGTGCCAGCGCCAGGGACGCCAACTATGGCTACACCTTC. It encodes CASARDANYGYTF.

This clonotype was observed a few times. The rearrangement links TRBV18 to TRBJ1-1; 9 nucleotides align to TRBD1. This CDR3 spans 14 amino acids. The germline V gene encodes CDR1 KGHSH and CDR2 LQKENI. V gave up 2 bases and J gave up 6 bases; unmatched junction bases: 4. CDR3 loop: CASSPSGQGPEAFF. The CDR3 DNA reads TGTGCCAGCTCACCATCGGGACAGGGACCTGAAGCTTTCTTT.